The clone carrying this TCR beta chain was seen ten or more times. Its antigen is undetermined. This record comes from a study of identical twins. Study observations and caveats: Twins' excess sharing was less marked for out-of-frame beta sequences. Monozygotic twins shared more out-of-frame TCR alpha than recombination models predicted. Cord blood's abundant beta clonotypes had fewer insertions, unlike memory repertoires.

Template switching added a universal primer binding site, and final cDNA carried unique molecular identifiers. TCRdb independently ran MiXCR on the 5' RACE reads; one entry per CDR3 protein. The sample has about 660,000 distinct CDR3 sequences, 8.5% to 9% seen once. Trimming cost V 6 bases and J 3 bases; bases outside gene matches: 7. Germline V gives CDR1 SQVTM, CDR2 ANQGSEA. The CDR3 loop spans 14 amino acids. This same sample was also taken into another study, of yellow fever vaccine responses in identical twins.

The chain employs TRBV29-1 and TRBJ2-2, with 7 bases matching TRBD1. The TCR comes from a woman aged 18-35 years in good health. The sequencing input was PBMCs. The CDR3 sequence is CSVRRDRDTGELFF. In nucleotides, the CDR3 is TGCAGCGTGAGAAGGGACAGAGACACCGGGGAGCTGTTTTTT.